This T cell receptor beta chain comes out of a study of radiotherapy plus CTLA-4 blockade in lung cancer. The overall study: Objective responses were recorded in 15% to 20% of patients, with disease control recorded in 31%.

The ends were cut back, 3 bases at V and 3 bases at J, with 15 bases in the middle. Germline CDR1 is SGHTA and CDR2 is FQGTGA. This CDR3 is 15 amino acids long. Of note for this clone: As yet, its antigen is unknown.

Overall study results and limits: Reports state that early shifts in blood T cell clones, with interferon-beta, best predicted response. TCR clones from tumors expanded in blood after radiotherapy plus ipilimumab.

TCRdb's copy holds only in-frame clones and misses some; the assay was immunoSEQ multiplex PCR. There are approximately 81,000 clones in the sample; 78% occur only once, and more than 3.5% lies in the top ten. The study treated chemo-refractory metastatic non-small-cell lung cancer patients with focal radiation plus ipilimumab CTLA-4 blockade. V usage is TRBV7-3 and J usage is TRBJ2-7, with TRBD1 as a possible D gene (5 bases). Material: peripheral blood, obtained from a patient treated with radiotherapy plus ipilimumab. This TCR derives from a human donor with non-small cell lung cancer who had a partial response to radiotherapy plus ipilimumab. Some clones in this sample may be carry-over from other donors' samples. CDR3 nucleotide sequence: TGTGCCAGCAGCTTCGCCCAGGGAACAGGCTACGAGCAGTACTTC. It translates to CASSFAQGTGYEQYF.